This T cell receptor (beta chain) was identified in a study of cytomegalovirus exposure and HLA in healthy donors. Study-wide results and caveats: A later look showed TCR association rates differing by HLA locus, highest for DRB1 and lowest for HLA-C. Reportedly, diagnosis of cytomegalovirus status by the classifier showed high specificity and sensitivity.

Concerning this clone itself: Its target is not known.

CDR1 is SGDLS and CDR2 is YYNGEE in the germline V gene. Trimming removed 0 bases from V and 5 bases from J, with 8 bases in between. The CDR3 has 14 residues. Researchers ran the PCR with 60 Vbeta and 13 Jbeta primers. TCRdb's table, derived via immunoSEQ multiplex PCR, lists solely in-frame clones and lacks some. The table includes around 100,000 clones, over 60% detected once. The source of this sequence is a woman in her late teens or twenties in good health and CMV-seropositive. The specimen sequenced was PBMCs. The genes are TRBV9 and TRBJ2-2; unclear D gene. The CDR3 region has the DNA TGTGCCAGCAGCGTAGAACCCGCGACCGGGGAGCTGTTTTTT. This codes for CASSVEPATGELFF.